Presented here are 14 T cell receptor beta chains from one specimen sequenced in a study of CD8 T cells in ankylosing spondylitis (dated by TCRdb to between 2016 and 2019). Study-wide conclusions, independent of this receptor: Blood from ankylosing spondylitis patients appeared to be characterized by a TCR beta motif made up of several highly homologous amino acid variants.

Their antigens remain unidentified. Library prep was done by 5' RACE. TCRdb shows the sequencer as Illumina HiSeq 2500. TCRdb itself trimmed the public reads at Q25 with fastp, ran MiXCR and retained productive beta chains. CDR3 protein sequences are deduplicated, and each keeps its most common genes and DNA. The sample table shows a few hundred thousand distinct CDR3 sequences, and around 22% are seen once. The leading ten clones occupy roughly 16% of the sample. Sequenced input: blood, either unsorted or a sorted T cell fraction (not recorded which). These receptors were taken from a male donor with ankylosing spondylitis.

The rearrangement uses TRBV7-8 and TRBJ2-7; a possible D gene is TRBD2 (5 bases). V lost 2 bases to trimming and J lost 1 base, with 12 bases between them. The CDR3 loop spans 15 amino acids. Germline values: CDR1 SGHVS, CDR2 FQNEAQ. CDR3 DNA sequence: TGTGCCAGCAGCTTACGGCCAGAGGGATCCTACGAGCAGTACTTC. This sequence encodes CASSLRPEGSYEQYF. Full variable domain (rest looked up from reference TRBV7-8 and TRBJ2-7): GAGVSQSPRYKVAKRGQDVALRCDPISGHVSLFWYQQALGQGPEFLTYFQNEAQLDKSGLPSDRFFAERPEGSVSTLKIQRTQQEDSAVYLCASSLRPEGSYEQYFGPGTRLTVT.

This clonotype turned up a few times. The chain is built from TRBV5-1 and TRBJ1-1; no clear D. There are 14 residues in the CDR3. Trimming left V 5 bases short and J 1 base short, with 12 bases between. CDR1 and CDR2 (germline): SGHRS, YFSETQ. The CDR3 spells CASRSGLKNTEAFF. Here the CDR3 DNA reads TGCGCCAGCAGGAGTGGGCTGAAGAACACTGAAGCTTTCTTT.

In this sample, this clonotype turned up a few times. The V call is TRBV11-2, the J call TRBJ2-1; 7 bases are a match to TRBD1. The length of the CDR3 is 15 residues. Germline lookup yields CDR1 SGHAT and CDR2 FQNNGV. With 5 bases clipped from V and 6 bases from J, the junction kept 10 bases outside the gene matches. In DNA form, the CDR3 reads TGTGCCAGCAGCCCCAGGACAGGCCTACGCAATGAGCAGTTCTTC. This sequence encodes CASSPRTGLRNEQFF.

This clonotype has a count of ten or more. The chain uses TRBV7-2 and TRBJ2-5, with TRBD2 matching over 8 bases. V lost 3 bases and J lost 1; bases outside the gene matches: 1. From germline, CDR1 is SGHTA and CDR2 FQGNSA. The CDR3 is made up of 14 amino acids. The CDR3 protein is CASSFTSGQETQYF. The CDR3 DNA sequence: TGTGCCAGCAGCTTCACTAGCGGCCAAGAGACCCAGTACTTC.

There are a few counts of this clonotype. The chain recombines TRBV29-1 with TRBJ2-5, with 7 bases matching TRBD1. Germline V gives CDR1 SQVTM, CDR2 ANQGSEA. V gave up 1 base and J gave up 0 bases; unmatched junction bases: 14. The CDR3 covers 18 residues. The CDR3 coding sequence is TGCAGCGTTGAAGTTAGTCAGGGGGTAATTGGGTACCAAGAGACCCAGTACTTC. Translation: CSVEVSQGVIGYQETQYF.

This clonotype occurred a few times. This chain joins TRBV10-2 and TRBJ1-1, with 8 bases matching TRBD1. Germline-derived CDR1 and CDR2 are WSHSY and SAAADI. The trim removed 7 bases at V and 3 bases at J, leaving 16 bases unmatched. The CDR3 runs to 17 residues. CDR3 region: CASKKTFNSGGYTEAFF. The CDR3 nucleotides are TGCGCCAGCAAAAAAACCTTTAATTCAGGGGGCTACACTGAAGCTTTCTTT.

The chain links TRBV7-9 to TRBJ2-7; TRBD1 might be the D (6 bases). This CDR3 spans 15 amino acids. The V gene's germline CDR1 is SEHNR and CDR2 FQNEAQ (reference sequence). V lost 0 bases and J lost 7, with 16 bases in between. Here the CDR3 reads CASSLASSGTREQYF. Here the CDR3 DNA reads TGTGCCAGCAGCTTAGCCTCCTCCGGGACACGGGAGCAGTACTTC.

The V gene is TRBV10-3, the J gene TRBJ2-1, with TRBD2 matching 7 bases. CDR3 size: 13 residues. Germline V lookup: CDR1 ENHRY, CDR2 SYGVKD. CDR3 residues: CAIASGTYNEQFF. CDR3 DNA: TGTGCGATCGCCAGCGGGACCTACAATGAGCAGTTCTTC.

This clonotype turned up a few times. The genes are TRBV7-9 and TRBJ2-2; 10 bases line up with TRBD2. Germline CDR1 is SEHNR and CDR2 is FQNEAQ (reference sequence). The CDR3 contains 15 residues. Unmatched junction bases numbered 6, after V lost 5 bases and J lost 6 bases. CDR3 bases: TGTGCCAGCAGCCAAGCGGGAGGGAAGGCCGGGGAGCTGTTTTTT. It encodes CASSQAGGKAGELFF. Full variable domain (remainder filled in from reference TRBV7-9 and TRBJ2-2): DTGVSQNPRHKITKRGQNVTFRCDPISEHNRLYWYRQTLGQGPEFLTYFQNEAQLEKSRLLSDRFSAERPKGSFSTLEIQRTEQGDSAMYLCASSQAGGKAGELFFGEGSRLTVL.

V gene TRBV5-1 combines with J gene TRBJ1-5; D is possibly TRBD1 (5 bases). The CDR3 is made up of 13 amino acids. V lost 4 bases to trimming and J lost 3 bases, with 8 bases between them. Germline CDR1 SGHRS, CDR2 YFSETQ. This CDR3 is CASSVGDNQPQHF. In nucleotides, the CDR3 is TGCGCCAGCAGCGTGGGGGACAATCAGCCCCAGCATTTT.

V is TRBV6-2 or TRBV6-3 and J is TRBJ2-7, with 7 bases fitting TRBD2. Germline loops: CDR1 MNHEY, CDR2 SVGEGT. J gave up 1 base and V 5 bases, and 8 bases lay outside the gene matches. The CDR3 length is 15 residues. CDR3 sequence reads: CASSPRRELSYEQYF. The CDR3 DNA sequence: TGTGCCAGCAGTCCCCGGCGGGAGCTATCCTACGAGCAGTACTTC.

This chain joins TRBV5-1 and TRBJ2-3; D is unclear. In germline, CDR1 is SGHRS, CDR2 YFSETQ. Trimming took 6 bases from V and 4 from J, leaving 15 bases between them. The CDR3 is made up of 14 amino acids. The CDR3 nucleotides are TGCGCCAGCAAAGGAACCAGGTGGGCAGATACGCAGTATTTT. Amino acid sequence: CASKGTRWADTQYF.

This clonotype showed up many times. The gene calls are TRBV5-1 and TRBJ2-2; unclear D gene. This CDR3 has 11 residues. Germline V gene lookup returns CDR1 SGHRS and CDR2 YFSETQ. Trimming took off 1 base at V and 8 bases at J, with 3 bases between the two ends. The CDR3 protein is CASSLPGELFF. The CDR3 DNA reads as TGCGCCAGCAGCTTGCCAGGGGAGCTGTTTTTT.

This clonotype appeared a few times. V usage is TRBV3-1 and J usage is TRBJ2-5; unclear D gene. Germline V gene data show CDR1 as LGHDT and CDR2 as YNNKEL (reference sequence). The CDR3 is 16 amino acids. Trimming left V 4 bases short and J 0 bases short, with 15 bases between. CDR3 residues: CASSPMDDPYQETQYF. The DNA of the CDR3 is TGTGCCAGCAGCCCGATGGACGACCCGTACCAAGAGACCCAGTACTTC.